This T cell receptor beta chain was sequenced for a study of immune evolution from preneoplasia to lung adenocarcinoma. V lost 0 bases and J lost 5; bases outside the gene matches: 8. This CDR3 spans 16 amino acids. Between about 2013 and 2018, patients underwent resection in Japan or China. Histologic diagnosis was independently verified by two lung pathologists. Study conclusions and caveats: Top clone share appeared to fall from AAH through AIS, MIA, adenocarcinoma. Normal lung had highest clonality; later lesions appeared denser, more diverse.

The protocol was immunoSEQ multiplex PCR, while the TCRdb copy is restricted to in-frame clones and leaves out a portion. In the table there are about 10,000 clones, about four fifths of which are singletons. About this clone itself: Its antigen is not identified.

The chain is built from TRBV5-3 and TRBJ2-5, with TRBD2 matching 9 bases. TRBV5-3 is filed as an ORF, its function uncertain. This TCR derives from a person aged 65 to 79 with lung adenocarcinoma. The material sequenced was FFPE minimally invasive lung adenocarcinoma tissue. Here the CDR3 DNA reads TGTGCCAGAAGCTTGGCGGCGGGAGGGCCAGGGGAGACCCAGTACTTC. It codes for CARSLAAGGPGETQYF.